This T cell receptor (beta chain) stems from a study of T-cell reconstitution after alpha-beta-depleted transplantation in children. Study-wide points: Roughly two months post-transplant, alpha-beta T cells reportedly originated from several hundred graft clones that had expanded.

Library preparation (for TCRbeta) was performed with unique molecular identifiers. TCRdb re-called the PCR reads with MiXCR, one entry per CDR3 protein. The data show 700,000 to 950,000 distinct CDR3 sequences, with around 17% seen just once and approximately 4.5% held by the top ten. Turning to this clonotype: Its antigen is not identified.

The V end lost 7 bases, the J end lost 0 bases, and 13 bases lay between the germline ends. In germline, CDR1 is PRHDT, CDR2 FYEKMQ (reference sequence). The CDR3 runs to 15 residues. The source material was PBMCs, mostly from graft donor cells, sampled 360 days after TCRalphabeta/CD19-depleted stem cell transplant. The chain carries TRBV13 and TRBJ2-1; D is possibly TRBD1 or TRBD2 (6 bases each). The sequence derives from a male patient younger than 18 who had a stem cell transplant for acute lymphoblastic leukemia, so the T cells may come from the graft donor. The chain's CDR3 is CASTGGDTSYNEQFF. CDR3 sequence (DNA): TGTGCCAGCACCGGAGGGGACACCTCCTACAATGAGCAGTTCTTC.